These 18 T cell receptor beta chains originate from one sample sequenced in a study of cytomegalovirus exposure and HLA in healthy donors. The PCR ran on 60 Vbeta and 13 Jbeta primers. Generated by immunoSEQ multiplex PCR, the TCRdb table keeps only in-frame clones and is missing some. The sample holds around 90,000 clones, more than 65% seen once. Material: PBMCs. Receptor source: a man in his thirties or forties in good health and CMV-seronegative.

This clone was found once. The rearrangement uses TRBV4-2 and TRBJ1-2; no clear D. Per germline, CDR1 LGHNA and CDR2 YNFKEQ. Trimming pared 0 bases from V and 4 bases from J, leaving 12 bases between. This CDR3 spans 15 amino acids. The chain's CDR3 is CASSQDRGSPYGYTF. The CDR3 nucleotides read TGTGCCAGCAGCCAAGATAGAGGGAGCCCCTATGGCTACACCTTC.

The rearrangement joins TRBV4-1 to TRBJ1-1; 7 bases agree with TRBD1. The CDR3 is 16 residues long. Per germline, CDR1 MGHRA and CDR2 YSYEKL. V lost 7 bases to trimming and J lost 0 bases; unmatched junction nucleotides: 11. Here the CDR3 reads CASNLWTGLMNTEAFF. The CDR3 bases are TGCGCCAGCAACCTTTGGACAGGTCTCATGAACACTGAAGCTTTCTTT.

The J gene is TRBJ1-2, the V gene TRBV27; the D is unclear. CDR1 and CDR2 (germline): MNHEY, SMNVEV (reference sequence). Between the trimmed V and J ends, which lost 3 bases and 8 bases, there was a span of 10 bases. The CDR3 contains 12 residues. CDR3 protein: CASSLTGRGYTF. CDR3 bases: TGTGCCAGCAGTTTGACCGGCAGGGGCTACACCTTC.

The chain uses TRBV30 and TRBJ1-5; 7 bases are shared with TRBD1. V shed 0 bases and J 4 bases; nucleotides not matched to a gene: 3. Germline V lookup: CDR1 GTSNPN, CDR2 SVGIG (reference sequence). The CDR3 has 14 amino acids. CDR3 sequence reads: CAWSVGDSNQPQHF. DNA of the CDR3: TGTGCCTGGAGTGTAGGGGACAGTAATCAGCCCCAGCATTTT.

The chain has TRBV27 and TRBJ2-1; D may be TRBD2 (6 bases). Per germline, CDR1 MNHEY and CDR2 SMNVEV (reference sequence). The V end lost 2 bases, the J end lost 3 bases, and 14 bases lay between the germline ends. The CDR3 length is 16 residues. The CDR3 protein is CASSLRPGVIYNEQFF. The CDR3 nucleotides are TGTGCCAGCAGTTTACGTCCGGGGGTTATCTACAATGAGCAGTTCTTC.

CDR3 nucleotides: TGTGCCAGCAGCTCCGACAGGGGCGAGCAGTACTTC. As protein: CASSSDRGEQYF. This chain connects TRBV5-6 to TRBJ2-7, with 8 bases lining up with TRBD1. The length of the CDR3 is 12 residues. The V and J ends lost 3 bases and 6 bases, in that order; junction bases with no gene match: 2. Per the germline V gene, CDR1 is SGHDT and CDR2 is YYEEEE. The full variable domain, with the rest looked up from reference TRBV5-6 and TRBJ2-7, is DAGVTQSPTHLIKTRGQQVTLRCSPKSGHDTVSWYQQALGQGPQFIFQYYEEEERQRGNFPDRFSGHQFPNYSSELNVNALLLGDSALYLCASSSDRGEQYFGPGTRLTVT.

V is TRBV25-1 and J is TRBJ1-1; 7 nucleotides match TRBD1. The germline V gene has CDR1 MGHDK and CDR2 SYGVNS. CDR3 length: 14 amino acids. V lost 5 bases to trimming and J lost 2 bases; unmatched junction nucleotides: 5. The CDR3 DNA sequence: TGTGCCAGCAGTTTACAGGGGATTAACACTGAAGCTTTCTTT. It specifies CASSLQGINTEAFF.

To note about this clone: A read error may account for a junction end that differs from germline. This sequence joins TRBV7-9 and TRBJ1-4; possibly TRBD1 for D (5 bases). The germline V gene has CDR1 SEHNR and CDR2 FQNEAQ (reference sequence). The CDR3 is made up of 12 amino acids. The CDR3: CSSSPVSGREDF. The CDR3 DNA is TGTTCCAGCAGCCCGGTGAGCGGCAGGGAGGATTTT.

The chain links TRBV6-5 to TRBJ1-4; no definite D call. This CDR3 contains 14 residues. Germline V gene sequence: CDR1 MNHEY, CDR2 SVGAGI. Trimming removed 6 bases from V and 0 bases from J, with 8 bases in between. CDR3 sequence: CASSDTTTNEKLFF. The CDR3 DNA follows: TGTGCCAGCAGCGACACCACAACTAATGAAAAACTGTTTTTT.

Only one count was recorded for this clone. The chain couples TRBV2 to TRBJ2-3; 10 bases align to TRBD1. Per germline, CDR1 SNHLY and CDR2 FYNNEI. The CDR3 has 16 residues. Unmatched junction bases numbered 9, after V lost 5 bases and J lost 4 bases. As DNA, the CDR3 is TGTGCCAGCAGTTTTGACAGGGGGCTGGAGGCAGATACGCAGTATTTT. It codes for CASSFDRGLEADTQYF.

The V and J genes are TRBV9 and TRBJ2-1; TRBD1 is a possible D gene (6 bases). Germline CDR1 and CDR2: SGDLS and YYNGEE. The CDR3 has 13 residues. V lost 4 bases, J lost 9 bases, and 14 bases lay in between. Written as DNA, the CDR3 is TGTGCCAGCAGCTCCCAACAGGGCCTTGAGCAGTTCTTC. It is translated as CASSSQQGLEQFF.

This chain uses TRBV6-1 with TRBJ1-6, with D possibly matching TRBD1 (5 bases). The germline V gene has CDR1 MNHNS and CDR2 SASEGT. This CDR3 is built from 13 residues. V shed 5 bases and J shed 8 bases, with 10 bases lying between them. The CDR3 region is CASSSLQDSPLHF. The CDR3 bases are TGTGCCAGCAGTTCCTTACAGGATTCACCCCTCCACTTT.

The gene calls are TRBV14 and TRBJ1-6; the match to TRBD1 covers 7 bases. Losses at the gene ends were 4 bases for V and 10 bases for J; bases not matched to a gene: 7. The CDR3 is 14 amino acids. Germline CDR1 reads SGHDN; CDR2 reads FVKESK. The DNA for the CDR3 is TGTGCCAGCAGCCTCTCAGGGGGATCCTCACCCCTCCACTTT. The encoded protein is CASSLSGGSSPLHF.

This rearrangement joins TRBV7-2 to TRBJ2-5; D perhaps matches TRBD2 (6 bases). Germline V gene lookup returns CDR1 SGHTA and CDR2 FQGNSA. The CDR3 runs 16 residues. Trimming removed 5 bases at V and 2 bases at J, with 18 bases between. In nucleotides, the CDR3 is TGTGCCAGCAGCCGACCGGTGGGCGGGGCACAAGAGACCCAGTACTTC. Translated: CASSRPVGGAQETQYF.

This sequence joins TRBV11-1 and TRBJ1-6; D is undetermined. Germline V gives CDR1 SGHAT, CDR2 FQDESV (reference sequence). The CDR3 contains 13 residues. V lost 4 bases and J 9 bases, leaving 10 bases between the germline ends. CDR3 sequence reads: CASSSYFPSPLHF. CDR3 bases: TGTGCCAGCAGCTCCTACTTCCCTTCACCCCTCCACTTT.

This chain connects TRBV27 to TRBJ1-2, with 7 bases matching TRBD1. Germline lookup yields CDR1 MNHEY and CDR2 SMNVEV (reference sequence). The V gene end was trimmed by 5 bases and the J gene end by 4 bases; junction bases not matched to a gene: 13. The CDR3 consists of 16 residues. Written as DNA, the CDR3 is TGTGCCAGCAGTATGATATTCCGGGACAGCTCCTATGGCTACACCTTC. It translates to CASSMIFRDSSYGYTF.

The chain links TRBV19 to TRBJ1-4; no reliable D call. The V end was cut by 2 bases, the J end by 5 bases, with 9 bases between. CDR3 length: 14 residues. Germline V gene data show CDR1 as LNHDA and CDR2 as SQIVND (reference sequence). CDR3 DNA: TGTGCCAGTAGTATATCTAGAGAAAATGAAAAACTGTTTTTT. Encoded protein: CASSISRENEKLFF.

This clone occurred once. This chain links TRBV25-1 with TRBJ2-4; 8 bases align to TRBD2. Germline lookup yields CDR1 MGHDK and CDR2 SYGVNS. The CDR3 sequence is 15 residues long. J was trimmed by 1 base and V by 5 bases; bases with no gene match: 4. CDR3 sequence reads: CASSYGGEAKNIQYF. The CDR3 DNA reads TGTGCCAGCAGTTACGGGGGGGAGGCCAAAAACATTCAGTACTTC.